These 10 T cell receptor beta chains came from one sample sequenced in a study of technical replicates of blood from a few donors. Profiling relied on immunoSEQ multiplex PCR, and the TCRdb table lists in-frame clones only, not all of them. The sample yields roughly 80,000 clones, under 95% seen once. The sequencing sample was made of T cells isolated from PBMCs. Receptor source: a human donor in good health.

V and J are TRBV12-5 and TRBJ2-7, with TRBD1 matching over 8 bases. J was trimmed by 2 bases and V by 5 bases; bases with no gene match: 2. CDR3 length equals 13 residues. CDR1 is LGHNT, CDR2 FRNRAP, per germline. CDR3 bases: TGTGCTAGTGGTGGGACAGGACCCTACGAGCAGTACTTC. Translated, it gives CASGGTGPYEQYF.

V is TRBV19 and J is TRBJ1-4; the D is unclear. With 7 bases removed from V and 6 bases from J, the gap between germline ends came to 15 bases. The CDR3 covers 14 residues. Germline lookup yields CDR1 LNHDA and CDR2 SQIVND (reference sequence). CDR3 in DNA: TGTGCCAGTACCCCGACTGGAAGTGATGAAAAACTGTTTTTT. Translating gives CASTPTGSDEKLFF.

V is TRBV29-1 and J is TRBJ1-4, with TRBD1 as a possible D gene (6 bases). Germline CDR1 and CDR2: SQVTM and ANQGSEA. The CDR3 runs to 14 residues. The V end lost 4 bases, the J end lost 4 bases, and 13 bases lay between the germline ends. The CDR3 here is CSVGRGGNNEKLFF. The CDR3 DNA follows: TGCAGCGTTGGGAGGGGGGGTAATAATGAAAAACTGTTTTTT.

V and J are TRBV5-4 and TRBJ1-3, with TRBD1 identical over 9 bases. With 4 bases clipped from V and 2 bases from J, the junction kept 7 bases outside the gene matches. The CDR3 is made up of 16 amino acids. The V gene's germline CDR1 is SGHNT and CDR2 YYREEE (reference sequence). The CDR3 DNA is TGTGCCAGCAGCCGTAACCGGGACAGGGCTGGAAACACCATATATTTT. This codes for CASSRNRDRAGNTIYF.

This clone was recorded a few times. This rearrangement joins TRBV15 to TRBJ2-7; no definite D call. V gave up 0 bases and J gave up 2 bases, with 8 bases separating them. The CDR3 is 14 amino acids. Per germline, CDR1 LNHNV and CDR2 YYDKDF (reference sequence). In nucleotides, the CDR3 is TGTGCCACCAGCAGAGACAGGTATACCTACGAGCAGTACTTC. Encoded protein: CATSRDRYTYEQYF. Together with reference TRBV15 and TRBJ2-7, the CDR3 gives the full variable domain: DAMVIQNPRYQVTQFGKPVTLSCSQTLNHNVMYWYQQKSSQAPKLLFHYYDKDFNNEADTPDNFQSRRPNTSFCFLDIRSPGLGDTAMYLCATSRDRYTYEQYFGPGTRLTVT.

The DNA of the CDR3 is TGTGCCTCCTGGGCGTCAAGCTCCTACGAGCAGTACTTC. It encodes CASWASSSYEQYF. The chain couples TRBV5-3 to TRBJ2-7; D gene unclear. TRBV5-3 is an ORF, with its function uncertain. The CDR3 is 13 amino acids. The V end was cut by 10 bases, the J end by 0 bases, with 14 bases between.

V gene TRBV30 combines with J gene TRBJ2-1, with TRBD2 matching 7 bases. This CDR3 comprises 16 residues. Germline lookup yields CDR1 GTSNPN and CDR2 SVGIG (reference sequence). V was clipped by 2 bases and J by 4 bases; unmatched bases: 11. The CDR3, as DNA: TGTGCCTGGAGTCCCTTAATACTAGCGATATACAATGAGCAGTTCTTC. Its protein product is CAWSPLILAIYNEQFF.

The CDR3 sequence is CASSSKGQEAEQYF. The CDR3 DNA reads as TGTGCCAGCAGCTCAAAGGGACAGGAAGCCGAGCAGTACTTC. This sequence joins TRBV5-6 and TRBJ2-7; 8 bases are a match to TRBD1. CDR3 length: 14 amino acids. Germline lookup yields CDR1 SGHDT and CDR2 YYEEEE. The J segment lost 6 bases and the V segment lost 3 bases, leaving 8 bases of the junction unmatched.

The rearrangement uses TRBV5-4 and TRBJ2-6; D possibly corresponds to TRBD1 (6 bases). The CDR3 spans 18 residues. Germline CDR1 SGHNT, CDR2 YYREEE (reference sequence). V lost 0 bases to trimming and J lost 0 bases, with 13 bases between them. The CDR3 DNA reads as TGTGCCAGCAGCTTGGATCCGACAGGAAACTCTGGGGCCAACGTCCTGACTTTC. This codes for CASSLDPTGNSGANVLTF.

The J gene is TRBJ2-1, the V gene TRBV7-3; D possibly corresponds to TRBD2 (6 bases). Deletions cut 5 bases from V and 13 bases from J, with 21 bases between. Per germline, CDR1 SGHTA and CDR2 FQGTGA. This CDR3 has 14 residues. This chain's CDR3 is CASSSTGTSGSQFF. In DNA form, the CDR3 reads TGTGCCAGCAGCAGTACCGGGACTTCAGGGTCCCAGTTCTTC.